This T cell receptor beta chain was recovered during a study of T-cell memory formation after mild COVID-19. Study-level background: The study found TCR clusters largely donor specific.

TCRdb recomputed calls from the 5' RACE reads with MiXCR, one row per CDR3 protein. The table includes fewer than 500,000 distinct CDR3 sequences, roughly 23% detected once. The V and J ends lost 0 bases and 1 base respectively, with 9 bases between them. Germline-derived CDR1 and CDR2 are SGHVS and FQNEAQ. The CDR3 extends over 15 amino acids. This sequence joins TRBV7-8 and TRBJ2-5, with D maybe TRBD2 (6 bases). The sequencing sample was made of PBMCs or a T cell subset sorted from them (not recorded which). The source of this sequence is an adult woman who had mild COVID-19 (a few samples of this study predate the infection). Cell type and time point are not known. The CDR3 sequence: CASSLAAGFQETQYF. The CDR3 bases are TGTGCCAGCAGCTTAGCCGCGGGGTTCCAAGAGACCCAGTACTTC.